Presented here are 19 T cell receptor beta chains from one specimen sequenced in a study of patients and donors after allogeneic stem cell transplantation. From the RT-PCR reads, TCRdb called clonotypes with MiXCR, one entry per CDR3 protein. The sample records about 26,000 distinct CDR3 sequences, about 8% being singletons. Sequenced: blood, either unsorted or a sorted T cell fraction (not recorded which). All receptors derive from a human donor who was either an allogeneic HSCT recipient or a stem cell or donor lymphocyte infusion donor (not recorded which). It is not recorded whose cells these are; they may come from a transplant donor.

The gene calls are TRBV6-1 and TRBJ1-2, with 10 positions matching TRBD1. V gave up 3 bases and J gave up 6 bases; unmatched junction bases: 7. The CDR3 runs 15 residues. Germline CDR1 is MNHNS and CDR2 is SASEGT. As DNA, the CDR3 is TGTGCCAGCAGTGACAGACAGGGGGCGGTCCATGGCTACACCTTC. Its translation is CASSDRQGAVHGYTF.

This clonotype has at least ten counts. V is TRBV20-1 and J is TRBJ2-7; D is uncertain. The CDR3 has 15 amino acids. V was clipped by 5 bases and J by 0 bases, with 17 bases between them. Germline loops: CDR1 DFQATT, CDR2 SNEGSKA (reference sequence). This chain's CDR3 is CSAHTLQQSSYEQYF. As DNA, the CDR3 is TGCAGTGCTCATACGCTACAGCAGAGCTCCTACGAGCAGTACTTC.

The rearrangement links TRBV7-8 to TRBJ1-5; D is unclear. Trimming removed 4 bases from V and 2 bases from J, with 9 bases in between. The CDR3 contains 14 residues. Germline values: CDR1 SGHVS, CDR2 FQNEAQ. The CDR3 loop is CASSSIQRNQPQHF. For the CDR3, the DNA is TGTGCCAGCAGCTCAATACAGCGCAATCAGCCCCAGCATTTT.

The sample holds a few counts of this clonotype. The chain carries TRBV20-1 and TRBJ2-3; TRBD2 matches at 11 bases. This CDR3 is 13 amino acids long. The germline gives CDR1 DFQATT, CDR2 SNEGSKA (reference sequence). J lost 7 bases, V lost 3 bases, and 3 bases had no gene match. This CDR3 is CSARTSGTYTQYF. CDR3 DNA: TGCAGTGCTAGGACTAGCGGGACCTATACGCAGTATTTT.

This clonotype was observed a handful of times. This chain connects TRBV3-1 to TRBJ1-2; D unresolved. This CDR3 has 14 residues. In germline, CDR1 is LGHDT, CDR2 YNNKEL (reference sequence). The ends were cut back, 1 base at V and 2 bases at J, with 8 bases in the middle. DNA of the CDR3: TGTGCCAGCAGCCAAGCAGACGTAAACTATGGCTACACCTTC. Translated, it gives CASSQADVNYGYTF.

The chain employs TRBV11-3 and TRBJ2-2, with 7 bases identical to TRBD2. The junction had 9 bases not matched to a gene; V was cut back by 5 bases and J by 3 bases. The germline V gene encodes CDR1 SGHNT and CDR2 YENEEA. The CDR3 length is 16 residues. The CDR3 DNA reads as TGTGCCAGCAGCCGCATTCAGGGAGGGGACACCGGGGAGCTGTTTTTT. The encoded protein is CASSRIQGGDTGELFF.

The gene calls are TRBV29-1 and TRBJ2-3; TRBD2 might be the D (5 bases). V was cut by 0 bases and J by 3 bases, with 25 bases left in between. This CDR3 has 19 amino acids. Germline CDR1 SQVTM, CDR2 ANQGSEA. The CDR3 reads CSVEDRPRCPPRATDTQYF. The DNA for the CDR3 is TGCAGCGTTGAAGATCGACCGCGTTGCCCCCCGAGGGCTACAGATACGCAGTATTTT.

V usage is TRBV5-5 and J usage is TRBJ2-4, with D perhaps given as TRBD1 or TRBD2 (5 bases each). CDR3 length equals 16 residues. Germline CDR1 reads SGHKS; CDR2 reads YYEKEE (reference sequence). Between the trimmed V and J ends, which lost 4 bases and 0 bases, there was a span of 14 bases. CDR3 sequence reads: CASSPGRPIAKNIQYF. CDR3 DNA sequence: TGTGCCAGCAGCCCGGGGCGGCCGATAGCCAAAAACATTCAGTACTTC.

Ten or more counts support this clonotype. The chain employs TRBV28 and TRBJ2-1; D unresolved. The V gene's germline CDR1 is MDHEN and CDR2 SYDVKM. CDR3 length equals 11 residues. Trimming stripped 3 bases from V and 12 bases from J, with 9 bases between. CDR3: CASSFSRRQFF. Here the CDR3 DNA reads TGTGCCAGCAGTTTTTCTCGACGGCAGTTCTTC.

Turning to this clonotype: One base away lies a much larger clone, so this may be a sequencing read error. As the CDR3 is not closed by the conserved phenylalanine or tryptophan, this likely results from a read error. The genes are TRBV24-1 and TRBJ2-1; 10 bases align to TRBD2. The germline V gene encodes CDR1 KGHDR and CDR2 SFDVKD. The CDR3 runs to 16 residues. The trim removed 4 bases at V and 0 bases at J, leaving 2 bases unmatched. The CDR3 loop reads CATSDASGGSYNEQFS. The CDR3 nucleotides are TGTGCCACCAGTGACGCTAGCGGGGGCTCCTACAATGAGCAGTTCTCC.

V usage is TRBV28 and J usage is TRBJ2-1, with D unresolved. Trimming left V 1 base short and J 7 bases short, with 20 bases between. Germline-derived CDR1 and CDR2 are MDHEN and SYDVKM. The CDR3 has 17 residues. The CDR3 region has the DNA TGTGCCAGCAGTTTATATAAGTGGGTGGCTTTGAGTAATGAGCAGTTCTTC. Translating it yields CASSLYKWVALSNEQFF.

There are many counts of this clonotype. The rearrangement joins TRBV20-1 to TRBJ2-5; 9 bases agree with TRBD1. The CDR3 is 14 residues long. The germline gives CDR1 DFQATT, CDR2 SNEGSKA (reference sequence). V was pared by 5 bases and J by 1 base, with 5 bases of the junction left unmatched. The CDR3 DNA reads as TGCAGTGCTGCCCGGGACAGGGCCCAAGAGACCCAGTACTTC. Translating it yields CSAARDRAQETQYF.

The V and J genes are TRBV28 and TRBJ1-2; 10 bases match TRBD1. Germline trimming cut 5 bases from V and 3 bases from J; bases unmatched to any gene: 6. Germline loops: CDR1 MDHEN, CDR2 SYDVKM. The CDR3 is 15 residues long. The CDR3 bases are TGTGCCAGCAGTACCCGACAGGGGGCCGACTATGGCTACACCTTC. It is translated as CASSTRQGADYGYTF.

V usage is TRBV7-3 and J usage is TRBJ1-2; 10 bases line up with TRBD1. The V segment lost 5 bases and the J segment 3 bases; nucleotides outside the gene matches: 6. The CDR3 is made up of 15 amino acids. The germline V gene encodes CDR1 SGHTA and CDR2 FQGTGA. CDR3 loop: CASSRRDRGHYGYTF. In DNA, the CDR3 is TGTGCCAGCAGCCGGCGGGACAGGGGACACTATGGCTACACCTTC.

The chain carries TRBV7-9 and TRBJ1-2; D might be TRBD1 (5 bases). Trimming removed 3 bases at V and 0 bases at J, with 8 bases between. CDR1 is SEHNR, CDR2 FQNEAQ, per germline (reference sequence). This CDR3 has 14 amino acids. The CDR3 bases are TGTGCCAGCAGCTTGGACACAACTAACTATGGCTACACCTTC. It is translated as CASSLDTTNYGYTF.

The V call is TRBV7-8, the J call TRBJ2-3, with 8 bases identical to TRBD2. CDR3 length: 16 residues. From germline, CDR1 is SGHVS and CDR2 FQNEAQ. The J segment lost 4 bases and the V segment lost 8 bases, leaving 14 bases of the junction unmatched. The CDR3 sequence is CASAKWGAGGADTQYF. The CDR3 nucleotides are TGTGCCAGCGCTAAATGGGGGGCGGGGGGCGCAGATACGCAGTATTTT.

This clonotype was found many times. The chain combines TRBV2 with TRBJ2-5; no clear D gene. Trimming stripped 5 bases from V and 1 base from J, with 14 bases between. Germline values: CDR1 SNHLY, CDR2 FYNNEI. The CDR3 extends over 15 amino acids. The CDR3: CASSQFITAQETQYF. In nucleotides, the CDR3 is TGTGCCAGCAGTCAATTCATAACAGCCCAAGAGACCCAGTACTTC.

This clonotype was seen ten or more times. The J gene is TRBJ2-2, the V gene TRBV7-9, with D perhaps TRBD1 or TRBD2 (5 bases each). The CDR3 is made up of 15 amino acids. V lost 5 bases and J 5 bases, leaving 15 bases between the germline ends. Germline V lookup: CDR1 SEHNR, CDR2 FQNEAQ (reference sequence). The CDR3: CASSQRGEGTGELFF. DNA for the CDR3: TGTGCCAGCAGCCAGAGGGGCGAGGGGACCGGGGAGCTGTTTTTT.

The sample holds many counts of this clonotype. This chain uses TRBV6-1 with TRBJ2-5; a weak D match, TRBD2 (5 bases). Germline assignment: CDR1 MNHNS and CDR2 SASEGT. This CDR3 region has 15 residues. Trimming stripped 3 bases from V and 10 bases from J, with 21 bases between. CDR3 sequence: CASSDEGGATWDQYF. In DNA form, the CDR3 reads TGTGCCAGCAGTGATGAGGGCGGAGCCACGTGGGACCAGTACTTC.